The 15 T cell receptor beta chains below come from one sample, sequenced in a study of blood T cell repertoires in COVID-19 (dated by TCRdb to the early 2020s). Preparation of the library involved the immunoSEQ multiplex PCR assay. TCRdb took over this immuneACCESS table, retaining in-frame rearrangements with V and J assigned. Such tables are incomplete; in checked studies, under half of the missing clones stem from an unresolved V gene, and the remainder is unexplained. The sample has roughly 70,000 clones on record, 90% of them singletons. 6.7% of the sample goes to the ten largest clones. Sample: peripheral blood. Receptors were obtained from a woman of 80 years or more with active COVID-19.

The rearrangement uses TRBV6-2 or TRBV6-3 and TRBJ2-3; 10 nucleotides match TRBD1. The V gene end was trimmed by 2 bases and the J gene end by 4 bases; junction bases not matched to a gene: 9. The V gene's germline CDR1 is MNHEY and CDR2 SVGEGT. CDR3 length equals 17 residues. In DNA, the CDR3 is TGTGCCAGCAGTTACCCCGCCGGGACAGGGGCCTCAGATACGCAGTATTTT. This gives the protein CASSYPAGTGASDTQYF.

The rearrangement joins TRBV7-2 to TRBJ2-1, with D possibly matching TRBD2 (6 bases). The germline V gene encodes CDR1 SGHTA and CDR2 FQGNSA. The CDR3 has 16 amino acids. Trimming stripped 4 bases from V and 2 bases from J, with 15 bases between. CDR3 sequence: CASSSFTGEAYNEQFF. For the CDR3, the DNA is TGTGCCAGCAGCTCCTTTACGGGGGAGGCCTACAATGAGCAGTTCTTC.

The J gene is TRBJ1-4, the V gene TRBV28; possibly TRBD1 for D (5 bases). This CDR3 has 14 amino acids. V was pared by 4 bases and J by 8 bases, with 14 bases between. Germline-derived CDR1 and CDR2 are MDHEN and SYDVKM. The CDR3 region is CASSWEGMREKLFF. CDR3 DNA sequence: TGTGCCAGCAGTTGGGAGGGGATGAGGGAAAAACTGTTTTTT.

This clone was seen just once. This CDR3 is CASSYSAPQETQYF. For the CDR3, the DNA is TGTGCCAGCAGTTACTCGGCCCCCCAAGAGACCCAGTACTTC. V gene TRBV6-6 combines with J gene TRBJ2-5; D gene uncertain. Germline CDR1 is MNHNY and CDR2 is SVGAGI (reference sequence). V lost 0 bases and J 1 base, leaving 6 bases between the germline ends. CDR3 size: 14 residues.

CDR3 bases: TGTGCCAGCCAGGGAGGGACAGATACGCAGTATTTT. Residues: CASQGGTDTQYF. The J gene is TRBJ2-3, the V gene TRBV28; 7 bases agree with TRBD2. With V trimmed by 8 bases and J by 3 bases, 2 bases remained unmatched. Germline V gene lookup returns CDR1 MDHEN and CDR2 SYDVKM. This CDR3 region has 12 residues.

The chain carries TRBV7-8 and TRBJ2-1; D possibly corresponds to TRBD2 (5 bases). Trimming removed 5 bases from V and 8 bases from J, with 13 bases in between. This CDR3 has 13 residues. The V gene's germline CDR1 is SGHVS and CDR2 FQNEAQ. The CDR3 loop reads CASSPTRADEQFF. The CDR3 DNA reads as TGTGCCAGCAGCCCGACGAGGGCCGATGAGCAGTTCTTC.

The chain has TRBV28 and TRBJ1-2, with 7 bases fitting TRBD1. Unmatched junction bases numbered 15, after V lost 6 bases and J lost 5 bases. The CDR3 is 16 amino acids. The V gene's germline CDR1 is MDHEN and CDR2 SYDVKM. As DNA, the CDR3 is TGTGCCAGCAGCACCCACTCCGGGACAGTTTTTTATGGCTACACCTTC. Translated: CASSTHSGTVFYGYTF.

This clone was picked up one time. This sequence joins TRBV6-5 and TRBJ1-1; 7 nucleotides agree with TRBD1. The ends lost 5 bases at V and 8 bases at J; junction bases unmatched: 11. The CDR3 totals 14 residues. Per germline, CDR1 MNHEY and CDR2 SVGAGI. The CDR3 loop is CASSKRQGGTEAFF. The CDR3 nucleotides read TGTGCCAGCAGTAAAAGACAGGGCGGGACCGAAGCTTTCTTT.

The V call is TRBV18, the J call TRBJ2-5, with D possibly matching TRBD2 (5 bases). The CDR3 has 13 residues. V was pared by 3 bases and J by 2 bases, with 7 bases between. CDR1 KGHSH and CDR2 LQKENI come from the germline V gene. As DNA, the CDR3 is TGTGCCAGCTCACCGGGAGTTCAAGAGACCCAGTACTTC. This sequence encodes CASSPGVQETQYF.

This clone was picked up one time. The V gene is TRBV21-1, the J gene TRBJ1-5. TRBV21-1 corresponds to a pseudogene. The CDR3 consists of 20 residues. CDR3 protein: CASSTLGGGVCSVGNQPQHF. The CDR3 DNA reads TGTGCCAGCAGCACACTCGGCGGGGGGGTTTGTTCCGTCGGCAATCAGCCCCAGCATTTT.

The chain joins TRBV19 to TRBJ1-2, with TRBD1 as a possible D gene (5 bases). V gave up 4 bases and J gave up 4 bases, with 16 bases separating them. CDR1 and CDR2 from the germline V gene are LNHDA and SQIVND (reference sequence). The CDR3 spans 15 residues. In DNA, the CDR3 is TGTGCCAGTAGTACCTCGCGTGGGGACTTCTATGGCTACACCTTC. It translates to CASSTSRGDFYGYTF.

The chain has TRBV7-8 and TRBJ2-2; D might be TRBD1 (5 bases). CDR1 is SGHVS and CDR2 is FQNEAQ in the germline V gene. V lost 5 bases and J lost 3, with 19 bases in between. The length of the CDR3 is 17 residues. The CDR3 region has the DNA TGTGCCAGCAGCCTTACCTATCAGGGTCGGGACACCGGGGAGCTGTTTTTT. It codes for CASSLTYQGRDTGELFF.

At least ten counts were recorded for this clone. The V call is TRBV9, the J call TRBJ1-2; the D is unclear. Germline CDR1 is SGDLS and CDR2 is YYNGEE. V was pared by 0 bases and J by 3 bases, with 3 bases between. CDR3 length equals 12 residues. CDR3 region: CASSVVDYGYTF. In DNA, the CDR3 is TGTGCCAGCAGCGTAGTAGACTATGGCTACACCTTC.

V is TRBV20-1 and J is TRBJ2-2; 8 nucleotides align to TRBD1. Trimming removed 3 bases from V and 2 bases from J; junction bases left unmatched: 2. Germline lookup yields CDR1 DFQATT and CDR2 SNEGSKA (reference sequence). The CDR3 covers 14 residues. CDR3 loop: CSASQGANTGELFF. The CDR3 DNA reads TGCAGTGCTAGTCAGGGGGCAAACACCGGGGAGCTGTTTTTT.

This chain links TRBV18 with TRBJ2-3, with D possibly TRBD2 on 5 matching bases. The CDR3 totals 15 residues. Trimming took 3 bases from V and 0 from J, leaving 10 bases between them. Germline-derived CDR1 and CDR2 are KGHSH and LQKENI. The CDR3 bases are TGTGCCAGCTCACCGTTCAGGACTAGCACAGATACGCAGTATTTT. Translating gives CASSPFRTSTDTQYF.